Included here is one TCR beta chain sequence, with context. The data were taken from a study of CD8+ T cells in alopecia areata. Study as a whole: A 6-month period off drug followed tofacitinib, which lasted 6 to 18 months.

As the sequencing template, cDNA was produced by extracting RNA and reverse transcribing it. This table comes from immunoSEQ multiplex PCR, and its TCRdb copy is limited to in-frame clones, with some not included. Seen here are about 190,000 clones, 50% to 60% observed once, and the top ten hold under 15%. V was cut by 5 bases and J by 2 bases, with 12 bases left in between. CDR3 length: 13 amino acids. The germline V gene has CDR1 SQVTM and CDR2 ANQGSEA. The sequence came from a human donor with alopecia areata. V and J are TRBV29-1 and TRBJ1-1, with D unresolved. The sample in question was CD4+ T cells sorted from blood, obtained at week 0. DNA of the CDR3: TGCAGCGTTCTGAAAGGAGTTAACACTGAAGCTTTCTTT. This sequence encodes CSVLKGVNTEAFF. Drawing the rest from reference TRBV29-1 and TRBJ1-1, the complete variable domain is SAVISQKPSRDICQRGTSLTIQCQVDSQVTMMFWYRQQPGQSLTLIATANQGSEATYESGFVIDKFPISRPNLTFSTLTVSNMSPEDSSIYLCSVLKGVNTEAFFGQGTRLTVV.